A single sample gave rise to the 8 T cell receptor beta chains below, sequenced in a study of radiotherapy plus CTLA-4 blockade in lung cancer. Using immunoSEQ multiplex PCR, the repertoire was profiled, and TCRdb retains in-frame clones only, with some absent. The data show about 28,000 clones, approximately 81% seen once. Sequencing used peripheral blood, obtained from a patient treated with radiotherapy plus ipilimumab. The receptors here all came from a human donor with non-small cell lung cancer that progressed on radiotherapy plus ipilimumab.

The chain couples TRBV5-4 to TRBJ1-2; no clear D gene. The ends were cut back, 5 bases at V and 0 bases at J, with 11 bases in the middle. Germline CDR1 SGHNT, CDR2 YYREEE (reference sequence). The CDR3 contains 14 residues. The CDR3 here is CASRSEPANYGYTF. The CDR3 nucleotides are TGTGCCAGCAGATCCGAACCGGCTAACTATGGCTACACCTTC. Filled out from reference TRBV5-4 and TRBJ1-2, the complete variable domain reads ETGVTQSPTHLIKTRGQQVTLRCSSQSGHNTVSWYQQALGQGPQFIFQYYREEENGRGNFPPRFSGLQFPNYSSELNVNALELDDSALYLCASRSEPANYGYTFGSGTRLTVV.

This sequence joins TRBV28 and TRBJ1-1; D is unclear. The CDR3 runs 14 residues. V was shortened by 7 bases and J by 2 bases, with 14 bases between the two germline ends. Germline CDR1 MDHEN, CDR2 SYDVKM. The CDR3 nucleotides are TGTGCCAGCATCTCTCAACTGAGAAACACTGAAGCTTTCTTT. Residues: CASISQLRNTEAFF. Filled out from reference TRBV28 and TRBJ1-1, the complete variable domain reads DVKVTQSSRYLVKRTGEKVFLECVQDMDHENMFWYRQDPGLGLRLIYFSYDVKMKEKGDIPEGYSVSREKKERFSLILESASTNQTSMYLCASISQLRNTEAFFGQGTRLTVV.

The J gene is TRBJ2-7, the V gene TRBV28; D remains ambiguous. CDR3 length equals 16 residues. Looked up from germline, CDR1 is MDHEN and CDR2 is SYDVKM. V lost 5 bases and J 0 bases, leaving 17 bases between the germline ends. CDR3: CASSTDPGRSSYEQYF. The CDR3 DNA is TGTGCCAGCAGTACCGACCCGGGCCGAAGCTCCTACGAGCAGTACTTC. The whole variable domain, remainder taken from reference TRBV28 and TRBJ2-7, is DVKVTQSSRYLVKRTGEKVFLECVQDMDHENMFWYRQDPGLGLRLIYFSYDVKMKEKGDIPEGYSVSREKKERFSLILESASTNQTSMYLCASSTDPGRSSYEQYFGPGTRLTVT.

The chain recombines TRBV19 with TRBJ2-7; maybe TRBD1 (7 bases). Germline values: CDR1 LNHDA, CDR2 SQIVND (reference sequence). V was clipped by 5 bases and J by 7 bases, with 18 bases between them. The CDR3 runs to 14 residues. For the CDR3, the DNA is TGTGCCAGTAGTCTCAGGGGGGATTCCAGGGAGCAGTACTTC. Residues: CASSLRGDSREQYF.

This clone was counted a few times. V and J are TRBV18 and TRBJ1-6; no definite D call. V lost 5 bases, J lost 7 bases, and 6 bases lay in between. The germline V gene has CDR1 KGHSH and CDR2 LQKENI. This CDR3 has 12 residues. The CDR3 DNA reads TGTGCCAGCTCAGGGGAGAATTCACCCCTCCACTTT. This gives the protein CASSGENSPLHF.

The rearrangement uses TRBV28 and TRBJ2-1; D may be TRBD1 (7 bases). Germline V gene data show CDR1 as MDHEN and CDR2 as SYDVKM. V lost 7 bases and J 9 bases, leaving 16 bases between the germline ends. The CDR3 runs 13 residues. CDR3 sequence reads: CASTAGGPLEQFF. The CDR3 DNA follows: TGTGCCAGCACCGCAGGGGGGCCGCTTGAGCAGTTCTTC.

This chain uses TRBV27 with TRBJ1-1, with 8 bases matching TRBD1. This CDR3 spans 15 amino acids. The germline V gene has CDR1 MNHEY and CDR2 SMNVEV (reference sequence). V lost 5 bases, J lost 2 bases, and 7 bases stayed unmatched. This CDR3 reads CASSDRTGPNTEAFF. Here the CDR3 DNA reads TGTGCCAGCAGTGACCGGACAGGGCCTAACACTGAAGCTTTCTTT.

The chain uses TRBV27 and TRBJ2-1, with D perhaps TRBD1 or TRBD2 (5 bases each). Between the trimmed V and J ends, which lost 5 bases and 8 bases, there was a span of 16 bases. The CDR3 is 14 residues long. Germline CDR1 is MNHEY and CDR2 is SMNVEV (reference sequence). CDR3 DNA sequence: TGTGCCAGCAGTGAGGGACCGATGTACTATGAGCAGTTCTTC. Protein product: CASSEGPMYYEQFF.